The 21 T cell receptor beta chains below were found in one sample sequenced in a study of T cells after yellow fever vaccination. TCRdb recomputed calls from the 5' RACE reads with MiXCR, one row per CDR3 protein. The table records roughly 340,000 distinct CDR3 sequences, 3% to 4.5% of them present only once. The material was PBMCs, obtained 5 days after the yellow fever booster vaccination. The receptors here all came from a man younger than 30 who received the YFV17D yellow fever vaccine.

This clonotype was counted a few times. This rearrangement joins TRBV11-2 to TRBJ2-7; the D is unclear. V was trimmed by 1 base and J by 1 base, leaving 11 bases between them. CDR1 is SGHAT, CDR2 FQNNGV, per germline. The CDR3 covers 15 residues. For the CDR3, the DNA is TGTGCCAGCAGCTTAGGGCCGGGCCCGTCCTACGAGCAGTACTTC. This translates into CASSLGPGPSYEQYF.

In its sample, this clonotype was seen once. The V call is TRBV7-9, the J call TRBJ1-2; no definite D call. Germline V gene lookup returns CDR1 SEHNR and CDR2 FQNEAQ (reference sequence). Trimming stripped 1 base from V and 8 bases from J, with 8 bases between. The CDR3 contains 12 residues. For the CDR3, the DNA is TGTGCCAGCAGCTTAGAGACTGGGGGCTACACCTTC. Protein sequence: CASSLETGGYTF.

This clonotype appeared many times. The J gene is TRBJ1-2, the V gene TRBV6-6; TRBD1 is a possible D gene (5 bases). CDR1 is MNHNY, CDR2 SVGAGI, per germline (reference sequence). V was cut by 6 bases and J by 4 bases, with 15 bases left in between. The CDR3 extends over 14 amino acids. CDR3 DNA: TGTGCCAGCAGCCTTGGAGACAGCCTCTATGGCTACACCTTC. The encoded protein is CASSLGDSLYGYTF.

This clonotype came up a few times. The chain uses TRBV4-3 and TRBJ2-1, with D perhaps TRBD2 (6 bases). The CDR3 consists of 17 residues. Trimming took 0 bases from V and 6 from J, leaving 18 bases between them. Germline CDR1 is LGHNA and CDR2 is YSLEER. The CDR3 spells CASSQDYPRSSGNEQFF. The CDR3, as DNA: TGCGCCAGCAGCCAAGATTATCCCCGGAGTAGCGGCAATGAGCAGTTCTTC.

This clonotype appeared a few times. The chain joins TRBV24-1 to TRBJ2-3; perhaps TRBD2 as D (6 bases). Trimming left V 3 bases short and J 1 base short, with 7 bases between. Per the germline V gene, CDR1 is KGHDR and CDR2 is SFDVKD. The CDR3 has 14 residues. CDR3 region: CATSDPGGTDTQYF. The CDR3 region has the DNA TGTGCCACCAGTGATCCGGGGGGCACAGATACGCAGTATTTT.

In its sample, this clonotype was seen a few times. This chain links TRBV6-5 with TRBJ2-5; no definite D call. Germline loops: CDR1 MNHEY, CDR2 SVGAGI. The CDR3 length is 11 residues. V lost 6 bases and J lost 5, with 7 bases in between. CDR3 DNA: TGTGCCAGCAGGATAGGGGAGACCCAGTACTTC. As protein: CASRIGETQYF.

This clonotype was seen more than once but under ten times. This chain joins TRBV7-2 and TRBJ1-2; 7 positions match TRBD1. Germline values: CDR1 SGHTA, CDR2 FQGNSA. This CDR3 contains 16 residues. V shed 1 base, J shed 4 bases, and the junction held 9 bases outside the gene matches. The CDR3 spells CASSLGGRGWLYGYTF. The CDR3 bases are TGTGCCAGCAGCTTAGGGGGCAGGGGGTGGCTCTATGGCTACACCTTC.

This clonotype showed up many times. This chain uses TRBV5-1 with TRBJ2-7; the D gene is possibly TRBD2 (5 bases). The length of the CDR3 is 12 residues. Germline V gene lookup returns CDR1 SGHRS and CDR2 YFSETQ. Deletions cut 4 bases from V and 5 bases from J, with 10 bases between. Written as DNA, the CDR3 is TGCGCCAGCAGCCCCTCGGGGAACGAGCAGTACTTC. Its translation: CASSPSGNEQYF.

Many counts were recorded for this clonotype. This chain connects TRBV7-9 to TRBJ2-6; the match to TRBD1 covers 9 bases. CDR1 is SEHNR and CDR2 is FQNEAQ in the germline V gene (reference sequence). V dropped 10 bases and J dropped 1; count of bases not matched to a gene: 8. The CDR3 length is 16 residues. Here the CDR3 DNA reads TGTGCCACCATTGACAGGGGGGCATCTGGGGCCAACGTCCTGACTTTC. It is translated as CATIDRGASGANVLTF. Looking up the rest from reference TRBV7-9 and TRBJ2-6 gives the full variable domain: DTGVSQNPRHKITKRGQNVTFRCDPISEHNRLYWYRQTLGQGPEFLTYFQNEAQLEKSRLLSDRFSAERPKGSFSTLEIQRTEQGDSAMYLCATIDRGASGANVLTFGAGSRLTVL.

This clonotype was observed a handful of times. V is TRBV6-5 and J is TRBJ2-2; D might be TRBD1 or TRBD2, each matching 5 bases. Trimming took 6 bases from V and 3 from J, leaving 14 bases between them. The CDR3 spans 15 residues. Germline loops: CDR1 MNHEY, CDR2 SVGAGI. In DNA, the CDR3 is TGTGCCAGCAGGCAAAGGGACCGCGACACCGGGGAGCTGTTTTTT. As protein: CASRQRDRDTGELFF.

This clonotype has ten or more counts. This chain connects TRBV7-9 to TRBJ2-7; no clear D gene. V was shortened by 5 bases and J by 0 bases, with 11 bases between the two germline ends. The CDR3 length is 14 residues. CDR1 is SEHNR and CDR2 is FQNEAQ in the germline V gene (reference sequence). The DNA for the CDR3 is TGTGCCAGCAGCCTGGACGGAAGCTCCTACGAGCAGTACGTC. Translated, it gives CASSLDGSSYEQYV.

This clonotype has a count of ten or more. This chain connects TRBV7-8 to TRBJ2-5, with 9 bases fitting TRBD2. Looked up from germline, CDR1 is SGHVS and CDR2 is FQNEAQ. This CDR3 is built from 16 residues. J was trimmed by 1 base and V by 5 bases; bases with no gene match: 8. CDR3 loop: CASSPLGAGGQETQYF. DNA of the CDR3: TGTGCCAGCAGCCCCCTCGGAGCGGGGGGCCAAGAGACCCAGTACTTC.

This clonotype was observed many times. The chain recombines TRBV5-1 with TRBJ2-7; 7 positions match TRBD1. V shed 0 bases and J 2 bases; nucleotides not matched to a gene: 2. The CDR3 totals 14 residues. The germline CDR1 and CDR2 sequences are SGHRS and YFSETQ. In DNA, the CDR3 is TGCGCCAGCAGCTTGGAGGGGGCGACCTACGAGCAGTACTTC. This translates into CASSLEGATYEQYF.

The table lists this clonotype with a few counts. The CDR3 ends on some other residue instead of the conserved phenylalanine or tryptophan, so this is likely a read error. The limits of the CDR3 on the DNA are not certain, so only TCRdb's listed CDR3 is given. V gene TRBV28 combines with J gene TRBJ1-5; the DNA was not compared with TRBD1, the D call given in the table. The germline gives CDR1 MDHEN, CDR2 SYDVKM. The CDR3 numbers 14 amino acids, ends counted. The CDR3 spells CASSLRPQDTYAFV.

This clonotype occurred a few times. The chain's CDR3 is CASSLSQPQHF. The CDR3 DNA sequence: TGTGCCAGCAGTTTAAGTCAGCCCCAGCATTTT. The chain couples TRBV28 to TRBJ1-5; D gene ambiguous. V was trimmed by 2 bases and J by 6 bases, leaving 2 bases between them. This CDR3 region has 11 residues. In germline, CDR1 is MDHEN, CDR2 SYDVKM.

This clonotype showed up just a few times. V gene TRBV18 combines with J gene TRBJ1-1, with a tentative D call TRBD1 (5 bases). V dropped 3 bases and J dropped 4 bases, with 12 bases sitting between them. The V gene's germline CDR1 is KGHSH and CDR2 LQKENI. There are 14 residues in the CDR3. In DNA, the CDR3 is TGTGCCAGCTCACCCACGGTGGGGCTCACTGAAGCTTTCTTT. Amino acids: CASSPTVGLTEAFF.

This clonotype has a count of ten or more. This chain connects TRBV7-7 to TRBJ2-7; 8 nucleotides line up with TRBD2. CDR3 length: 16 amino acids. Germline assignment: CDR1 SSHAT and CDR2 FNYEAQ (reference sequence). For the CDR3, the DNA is TGTGCTAGCAGCTTAATGGCGGGGGGCAGCTCCTACGAGCAGTACGTC. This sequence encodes CASSLMAGGSSYEQYV.

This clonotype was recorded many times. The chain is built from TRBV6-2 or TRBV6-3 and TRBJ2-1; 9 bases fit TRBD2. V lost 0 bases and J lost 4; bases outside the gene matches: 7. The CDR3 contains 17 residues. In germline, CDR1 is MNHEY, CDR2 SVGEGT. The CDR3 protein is CASSYSQAGGRYNEQFF. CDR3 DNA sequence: TGTGCCAGCAGTTACTCCCAAGCGGGGGGAAGATACAATGAGCAGTTCTTC.

The DNA of the CDR3 is TGTGCCAGCAGTTTAGACCGACAGGGTACTGATGAGCAGTTCTTC. It specifies CASSLDRQGTDEQFF. The gene calls are TRBV12-3 or TRBV12-4 and TRBJ2-1, with 7 bases lining up with TRBD1. The CDR3 length is 15 residues. The V gene end was trimmed by 1 base and the J gene end by 8 bases; junction bases not matched to a gene: 8.

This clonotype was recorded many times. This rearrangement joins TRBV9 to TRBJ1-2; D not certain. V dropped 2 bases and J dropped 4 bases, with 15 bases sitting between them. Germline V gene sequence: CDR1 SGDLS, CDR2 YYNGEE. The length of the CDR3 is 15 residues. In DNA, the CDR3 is TGTGCCAGCAGCGTGGCCACCCCCGGGCCCTATGGCTACACCTTC. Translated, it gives CASSVATPGPYGYTF.

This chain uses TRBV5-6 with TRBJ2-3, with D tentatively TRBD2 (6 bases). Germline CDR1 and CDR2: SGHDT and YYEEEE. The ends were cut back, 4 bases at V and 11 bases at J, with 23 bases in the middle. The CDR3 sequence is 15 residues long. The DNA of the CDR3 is TGTGCCAGCAGCGTAGCGGAAGGACCGTGGGTAGGGCAGTATTTT. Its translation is CASSVAEGPWVGQYF. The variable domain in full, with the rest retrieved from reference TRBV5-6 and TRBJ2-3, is DAGVTQSPTHLIKTRGQQVTLRCSPKSGHDTVSWYQQALGQGPQFIFQYYEEEERQRGNFPDRFSGHQFPNYSSELNVNALLLGDSALYLCASSVAEGPWVGQYFGPGTRLTVL.